These 21 T cell receptor beta chains were all obtained from the same sample, sequenced in a study of tumor-infiltrating lymphocytes in primary liver carcinoma. The authors made TCR beta cDNA from around 500 ng total RNA with a constant-region primer. Investigators got TCR beta libraries out of three nested multiplex PCR rounds, done with slightly modified ARM-PCR. Amplification in the first two PCR rounds was performed using TRBV1-TRBV30 forward primers and a C-beta reverse primer for about 10 cycles each. TCRdb fed the multiplex PCR reads into MiXCR, producing one record per CDR3 protein. The sample contains 95,000 to 100,000 distinct CDR3 sequences, 65% to 75% of which appear only once. Scientists recovered RNA and DNA together from around 18-30 mg of unsorted bulk tissue. Material: liver tumor tissue from sampling region 2. The subset was: tumor region T2, inferior pole. The receptors come from a woman aged 55 to 70 with primary liver carcinoma and hepatitis B virus infection.

To note about this clonotype: Here the CDR3 omits its conserved ending phenylalanine or tryptophan, so a read error is the likely source. The J gene is TRBJ2-5, the V gene TRBV5-1, with D perhaps matching TRBD1 (5 bases). Per germline, CDR1 SGHRS and CDR2 YFSETQ. The CDR3 length is 13 residues. V shed 9 bases and J shed 0 bases, with 12 bases lying between them. CDR3 loop: CANNPGNQETQYL. The CDR3 DNA follows: TGCGCCAACAACCCAGGGAACCAAGAGACCCAGTACTTA.

Notes on this clonotype: An end of the junction does not agree with germline; a read error may underlie this. V gene TRBV6-1 combines with J gene TRBJ2-2; D is possibly TRBD2 (5 bases). The CDR3 sequence is 16 residues long. CDR1 and CDR2 from the germline V gene are MNHNS and SASEGT. The CDR3: CASSEVRRMNTGKLFF. In DNA form, the CDR3 reads TGTGCCAGCAGTGAAGTGCGGAGGATGAACACCGGGAAGCTGTTTTTT.

This clonotype was detected ten times or more. The V call is TRBV12-3 or TRBV12-4, the J call TRBJ2-2; 12 positions match TRBD2. Trimming took 2 bases from V and 5 from J; bases not matched to a gene: 9. The CDR3 sequence is 18 residues long. CDR3 in amino acids: CASSLRLAGGLRTGELFF. The CDR3 coding sequence is TGTGCCAGCAGTTTACGGCTAGCGGGAGGGCTTCGGACCGGGGAGCTGTTTTTT.

As for this clonotype: A much more abundant neighbour one base away suggests this may be a read error. The rearrangement uses TRBV5-6 and TRBJ1-3, with a tentative D call TRBD1 (6 bases). The CDR3 contains 14 residues. Per germline, CDR1 SGHDT and CDR2 YYEEEE. The CDR3 here is CASRQVSSGSTIYF. The CDR3 DNA reads TGTGCCAGCCGACAGGTCAGCTCTGGAAGCACCATATATTTT.

This clonotype was observed a few times. The chain has TRBV20-1 and TRBJ2-3; 9 bases align to TRBD1. V lost 1 base, J lost 6 bases, and 2 bases stayed unmatched. CDR1 and CDR2 from the germline V gene are DFQATT and SNEGSKA (reference sequence). This CDR3 has 13 residues. The CDR3 region is CSARGTGDDTQYF. CDR3 coding DNA: TGCAGTGCTAGAGGGACAGGGGACGATACGCAGTATTTT.

A note on this clonotype: The germline gene is not matched at one end of the junction; a read error may be the cause. V is TRBV28 and J is TRBJ2-2; a weak D match, TRBD1 (6 bases). Germline CDR1 and CDR2: MDHEN and SYDVKM. This CDR3 has 16 residues. CDR3 nucleotide sequence: TGTGCCAACAGGGACCTCGACAGGCCCAACACCCGGGAGCTGTTTTTT. Protein sequence: CANRDLDRPNTRELFF. Using reference TRBV28 and TRBJ2-2 for the parts outside the CDR3, the full variable domain is DVKVTQSSRYLVKRTGEKVFLECVQDMDHENMFWYRQDPGLGLRLIYFSYDVKMKEKGDIPEGYSVSREKKERFSLILESASTNQTSMYLCANRDLDRPNTRELFFGEGSRLTVL.

The gene calls are TRBV11-2 and TRBJ2-3; D gene uncertain. Trimming took off 0 bases at V and 7 bases at J, with 11 bases between the two ends. The germline gives CDR1 SGHAT, CDR2 FQNNGV. CDR3 size: 14 residues. The CDR3 DNA reads as TGTGCCAGCAGCTTAGACACGGAGATCCATACGCAGTATTTT. It codes for CASSLDTEIHTQYF. Full variable domain (rest looked up from reference TRBV11-2 and TRBJ2-3): EAGVAQSPRYKIIEKRQSVAFWCNPISGHATLYWYQQILGQGPKLLIQFQNNGVVDDSQLPKDRFSAERLKGVDSTLKIQPAKLEDSAVYLCASSLDTEIHTQYFGPGTRLTVL.

This clonotype was picked up many times. J is TRBJ2-7 and V is TRBV7-9; 8 positions agree with TRBD2. Germline lookup yields CDR1 SEHNR and CDR2 FQNEAQ (reference sequence). V gave up 5 bases and J gave up 3 bases; unmatched junction bases: 6. This CDR3 is 14 amino acids long. CDR3 sequence: CASSHGGGGYEQYF. For the CDR3, the DNA is TGTGCCAGCAGCCACGGGGGGGGAGGCTACGAGCAGTACTTC.

V is TRBV30 and J is TRBJ1-2; D unclear. CDR1 GTSNPN and CDR2 SVGIG come from the germline V gene (reference sequence). This CDR3 has 11 residues. V dropped 5 bases and J dropped 5 bases, with 9 bases sitting between them. DNA for the CDR3: TGTGCCTGGGAAATGGGTTATGGCTACACCTTC. Protein: CAWEMGYGYTF.

This clonotype has a handful of counts. A much more abundant neighbour one base away suggests this may be a read error. V usage is TRBV5-1 and J usage is TRBJ2-7; weak D call: TRBD2 (5 bases). The CDR3 is made up of 16 amino acids. Germline V gene data show CDR1 as SGHRS and CDR2 as YFSETQ. This CDR3 is CASSPFIGETSYEQCF. CDR3 bases: TGCGCCAGCAGTCCCTTTATCGGGGAAACCTCCTACGAGCAGTGCTTC.

This clonotype is categorized as medium-sized. V and J are TRBV11-3 and TRBJ2-1; a weak D match, TRBD2 (7 bases). CDR1 and CDR2 from the germline V gene are SGHNT and YENEEA. Trimming took 3 bases from V and 8 from J, leaving 14 bases between them. The CDR3 has 14 residues. This chain's CDR3 is CASSLGGPSDEQFF. The CDR3, as DNA: TGTGCCAGCAGCTTGGGGGGGCCTTCGGATGAGCAGTTCTTC.

At least ten counts were recorded for this clonotype. V is TRBV29-1 and J is TRBJ2-2; perhaps TRBD2 as D (5 bases). With 4 bases removed from V and 7 bases from J, the gap between germline ends came to 13 bases. Germline V gene sequence: CDR1 SQVTM, CDR2 ANQGSEA. CDR3 size: 13 residues. The CDR3 bases are TGCAGCGTTGGAACGGGAAGTTACGGGGAGCTGTTTTTT. Its translation: CSVGTGSYGELFF.

This clonotype was detected only a few times. Possible read error: a much larger clone is one base away. The rearrangement links TRBV29-1 to TRBJ2-2; 7 bases are shared with TRBD2. The germline V gene has CDR1 SQVTM and CDR2 ANQGSEA. The CDR3 contains 14 residues. The CDR3 here is CSVVTSMNAGELFF. The CDR3 bases are TGCAGCGTGGTGACTAGCATGAACGCCGGGGAGCTGTTTTTT.

Worth noting for this clonotype: At one end the junction does not follow the germline gene, possibly because of a read error. V usage is TRBV29-1 and J usage is TRBJ2-5, with TRBD1 as a possible D gene (7 bases). The CDR3 length is 14 residues. Germline-derived CDR1 and CDR2 are SQVTM and ANQGSEA. In DNA, the CDR3 is TGTAGCGCTGAAAAGACAGGGCGGGGAGAGACCCAGTACTTC. As protein: CSAEKTGRGETQYF. The variable domain in full, with the rest retrieved from reference TRBV29-1 and TRBJ2-5, is SAVISQKPSRDICQRGTSLTIQCQVDSQVTMMFWYRQQPGQSLTLIATANQGSEATYESGFVIDKFPISRPNLTFSTLTVSNMSPEDSSIYLCSAEKTGRGETQYFGPGTRLLVL.

About this clonotype: A junction boundary mismatches the germline segment, possibly from a read error. The chain links TRBV11-3 to TRBJ1-5, with D possibly TRBD1 on 6 matching bases. The CDR3 has 13 residues. Germline lookup yields CDR1 SGHNT and CDR2 YENEEA. CDR3 nucleotides: TGTGCCAGTGGCTTAGGGGGAAATCAGCCCCAACATTTT. It encodes CASGLGGNQPQHF.

This chain joins TRBV9 and TRBJ2-5; no reliable D call. The V end was cut by 3 bases, the J end by 2 bases, with 8 bases between. CDR1 is SGDLS, CDR2 YYNGEE, per germline. There are 13 residues in the CDR3. CDR3 in amino acids: CASSARAQETQYF. CDR3 coding DNA: TGTGCCAGCAGCGCAAGGGCGCAAGAGACCCAGTACTTC.

In this sample, this clonotype turned up many times. V and J are TRBV4-1 and TRBJ1-5; 9 bases align to TRBD1. CDR3 length equals 16 residues. V lost 5 bases to trimming and J lost 4 bases; unmatched junction nucleotides: 9. CDR1 MGHRA and CDR2 YSYEKL come from the germline V gene. This CDR3 reads CASSTSGTGTNQPQHF. CDR3 sequence (DNA): TGCGCCAGCAGCACCTCCGGGACAGGGACGAATCAGCCCCAGCATTTT.

This chain uses TRBV6-6 with TRBJ2-1; 9 bases map to TRBD2. Germline values: CDR1 MNHNY, CDR2 SVGAGI (reference sequence). The CDR3 runs to 15 residues. V shed 6 bases, J shed 8 bases, and the junction held 11 bases outside the gene matches. CDR3 sequence: CASSPARTSADEQFF. DNA of the CDR3: TGTGCCAGCAGCCCCGCCAGGACTAGCGCCGATGAGCAGTTCTTC.

The V and J genes are TRBV7-9 and TRBJ2-7, with D perhaps TRBD1 or TRBD2 (5 bases each). The CDR3 contains 17 residues. Per the germline V gene, CDR1 is SEHNR and CDR2 is FQNEAQ (reference sequence). Trimming stripped 5 bases from V and 2 bases from J, with 22 bases between. CDR3 nucleotides: TGTGCCAGCAGCCCCACGGGGCGACAAATTGCCCCCTACGAGCAGTACTTC. It yields the protein CASSPTGRQIAPYEQYF.

The chain employs TRBV4-1 and TRBJ1-5; no clear D gene. V lost 4 bases to trimming and J lost 16 bases, with 23 bases between them. The CDR3 consists of 14 residues. The V gene's germline CDR1 is MGHRA and CDR2 YSYEKL. DNA of the CDR3: TGCGCCAGCAGCCCGATCGAGACGGGTCGGCCCCGACATTTT. As protein: CASSPIETGRPRHF.

This clonotype turned up a few times. The chain combines TRBV5-1 with TRBJ2-3; TRBD2 matches at 12 bases. Germline lookup yields CDR1 SGHRS and CDR2 YFSETQ. The trim removed 0 bases at V and 2 bases at J, leaving 7 bases unmatched. The CDR3 consists of 18 residues. CDR3 in DNA: TGCGCCAGCAGCTTGGTGAGGACTAGCGGGACTATCACAGATACGCAGTATTTT. Its translation: CASSLVRTSGTITDTQYF.